Presented here are 27 T cell receptor beta chains from one specimen sequenced in a study of early T cells in non-severe SARS-CoV-2 infection. TCRdb recomputed calls from the 5' RACE reads with MiXCR, one row per CDR3 protein. The sample lists about 70,000 distinct CDR3 sequences; roughly an eighth were seen once. The sequenced material came from whole blood. The receptors derive from an adult who was a healthcare worker with PCR-confirmed SARS-CoV-2 infection or an uninfected control (not recorded which).

This clonotype was seen repeatedly, ten times or more. J is TRBJ2-2 and V is TRBV6-2 or TRBV6-3; TRBD1 is a possible D gene (6 bases). Germline CDR1 and CDR2: MNHEY and SVGEGT. Trimming pared 7 bases from V and 5 bases from J, leaving 14 bases between. This CDR3 is built from 14 residues. The CDR3 region has the DNA TGTGCCAGCATACAGGGTCGGACGACCGGGGAGCTGTTTTTT. Residues: CASIQGRTTGELFF.

This clonotype was detected ten times or more. This chain uses TRBV20-1 with TRBJ2-7; D is undetermined. In germline, CDR1 is DFQATT, CDR2 SNEGSKA (reference sequence). The germline V and J ends were trimmed by 0 bases and 5 bases, with 14 bases remaining between them. The CDR3 length is 14 residues. The CDR3 reads CSARDTTPTNEQYF. The CDR3 DNA sequence: TGCAGTGCTAGAGACACTACTCCCACTAACGAGCAGTACTTC.

This clonotype was detected ten times or more. The CDR3 here is CASSPPGARRDTEAFF. The CDR3 DNA reads as TGTGCCAGCAGCCCCCCCGGGGCGCGTCGAGACACTGAAGCTTTCTTT. The chain has TRBV28 and TRBJ1-1; a weak D match, TRBD1 (5 bases). The CDR3 covers 16 residues. The V gene's germline CDR1 is MDHEN and CDR2 SYDVKM. V was trimmed by 6 bases and J by 3 bases, leaving 20 bases between them.

The sample holds many counts of this clonotype. This chain connects TRBV12-3 or TRBV12-4 to TRBJ2-2; maybe TRBD1 (5 bases). V was cut by 2 bases and J by 2 bases, with 9 bases left in between. CDR3 length: 15 residues. CDR3 DNA sequence: TGTGCCAGCAGTTTAAGGGGCGGTAACACCGGGGAGCTGTTTTTT. Its protein product is CASSLRGGNTGELFF.

This clonotype was counted ten times or more. The chain links TRBV10-3 to TRBJ2-5, with 8 bases that match TRBD1. CDR1 ENHRY and CDR2 SYGVKD come from the germline V gene. This CDR3 comprises 15 residues. With 6 bases clipped from V and 4 bases from J, the junction kept 10 bases outside the gene matches. CDR3 amino acids: CAISWGPGGGETQYF. CDR3 nucleotide sequence: TGTGCCATCAGCTGGGGTCCAGGGGGCGGAGAGACCCAGTACTTC.

The rearrangement uses TRBV28 and TRBJ2-1, with a weak D call TRBD2 (6 bases). Between the trimmed V and J ends, which lost 7 bases and 6 bases, there was a span of 10 bases. Looked up from germline, CDR1 is MDHEN and CDR2 is SYDVKM. The CDR3 runs 12 residues. The CDR3 sequence is CASTTRSNEQFF. The CDR3 DNA is TGTGCCAGCACGACTAGATCCAATGAGCAGTTCTTC.

Many counts were recorded for this clonotype. The V call is TRBV11-2, the J call TRBJ2-7; D is possibly TRBD2 (7 bases). Trimming left V 5 bases short and J 3 bases short, with 17 bases between. The germline CDR1 and CDR2 sequences are SGHAT and FQNNGV. The CDR3 has 15 amino acids. CDR3 sequence (DNA): TGTGCCAGCAGCACCATAAGGGGGACTAACTACGAGCAGTACTTC. Its translation: CASSTIRGTNYEQYF.

The sample holds many counts of this clonotype. The V and J genes are TRBV4-3 and TRBJ2-7, with 9 positions matching TRBD2. The CDR3 runs 16 residues. V shed 3 bases and J 4 bases; nucleotides not matched to a gene: 10. CDR1 is LGHNA, CDR2 YSLEER, per germline. The CDR3 spells CASSQYVSGSGYEQYF. CDR3 nucleotides: TGCGCCAGCAGCCAGTACGTTAGCGGGAGTGGTTACGAGCAGTACTTC.

The sample holds many counts of this clonotype. This chain links TRBV6-2 or TRBV6-3 with TRBJ2-1; D gene ambiguous. CDR3 length: 14 amino acids. Trimming took 0 bases from V and 10 from J, leaving 13 bases between them. Germline-derived CDR1 and CDR2 are MNHEY and SVGEGT. CDR3 coding DNA: TGTGCCAGCAGTTACTCACCCGGCGGTGGAGAGCAGTTCTTC. This sequence encodes CASSYSPGGGEQFF.

This clonotype has ten or more counts. The V call is TRBV2, the J call TRBJ1-1; no definite D call. Trimming took off 5 bases at V and 7 bases at J, with 8 bases between the two ends. The germline gives CDR1 SNHLY, CDR2 FYNNEI. The CDR3 consists of 11 residues. Here the CDR3 DNA reads TGTGCCAGCAGTTCCGAGGGTGAAGCTTTCTTT. Its protein is CASSSEGEAFF.

This clonotype was observed at least ten times. The chain employs TRBV4-2 and TRBJ2-2, with 11 bases matching TRBD2. There are 16 residues in the CDR3. V lost 4 bases and J lost 5; bases outside the gene matches: 6. Germline V gives CDR1 LGHNA, CDR2 YNFKEQ. The CDR3 bases are TGTGCCAGCAGCCGAGTAGCGGGGGGGCTTACCGGGGAGCTGTTTTTT. Protein: CASSRVAGGLTGELFF.

At least ten counts were recorded for this clonotype. The chain is built from TRBV5-6 and TRBJ2-2; 9 bases match TRBD1. This CDR3 is 13 amino acids long. The V gene's germline CDR1 is SGHDT and CDR2 YYEEEE. J was trimmed by 6 bases and V by 9 bases; bases with no gene match: 6. CDR3 bases: TGTGCCACGACAGGGGGAAGGGCCGGGGAGCTGTTTTTT. Translation: CATTGGRAGELFF.

This clonotype was counted ten times or more. The V and J genes are TRBV6-2 or TRBV6-3 and TRBJ2-2; no firm D call. There are 11 residues in the CDR3. In germline, CDR1 is MNHEY, CDR2 SVGEGT. The V and J ends lost 8 bases and 2 bases respectively, with 3 bases between them. CDR3 sequence: CASSNTGELFF. In DNA, the CDR3 is TGTGCCAGCTCTAACACCGGGGAGCTGTTTTTT.

This clonotype was detected many times. The rearrangement joins TRBV7-8 to TRBJ2-1, with no clear D. Between the trimmed V and J ends, which lost 5 bases and 8 bases, there was a span of 16 bases. The CDR3 runs to 14 residues. Germline loops: CDR1 SGHVS, CDR2 FQNEAQ. CDR3 DNA: TGTGCCAGCAGCCCCCGACCCAGTATGGATGAGCAGTTCTTC. Its protein product is CASSPRPSMDEQFF.

In this sample, this clonotype turned up many times. This rearrangement joins TRBV6-4 to TRBJ2-1; D is ambiguous. Trimming removed 0 bases at V and 0 bases at J, with 9 bases between. This CDR3 contains 16 residues. Germline assignment: CDR1 MRHNA and CDR2 SNTAGT. As DNA, the CDR3 is TGTGCCAGCAGTGACTCGAGCCAGAGCTCCTACAATGAGCAGTTCTTC. It translates to CASSDSSQSSYNEQFF.

This clonotype was detected ten times or more. The chain recombines TRBV6-2 or TRBV6-3 with TRBJ2-2, with D perhaps assigned TRBD1 or TRBD2 (6 bases each). Trimming left V 8 bases short and J 5 bases short, with 15 bases between. Germline values: CDR1 MNHEY, CDR2 SVGEGT. This CDR3 spans 14 amino acids. The CDR3 DNA follows: TGTGCCAGCCGGAGGGGGGAGGCAACCGGGGAGCTGTTTTTT. This sequence encodes CASRRGEATGELFF.

The J gene is TRBJ1-2, the V gene TRBV25-1; TRBD1 might be the D (6 bases). The germline V gene encodes CDR1 MGHDK and CDR2 SYGVNS. Trimming removed 0 bases at V and 2 bases at J, with 10 bases between. This CDR3 has 15 amino acids. CDR3 residues: CASSEYGQGNYGYTF. The CDR3 DNA is TGTGCCAGCAGTGAATATGGTCAGGGGAACTATGGCTACACCTTC.

This clonotype has at least ten counts. The chain carries TRBV5-4 and TRBJ2-7; the match to TRBD2 covers 7 bases. Trimming cost V 1 base and J 2 bases; bases outside gene matches: 6. Germline assignment: CDR1 SGHNT and CDR2 YYREEE (reference sequence). The CDR3 runs 15 residues. CDR3 in amino acids: CASSLTSAPPYEQYF. The CDR3 nucleotides are TGTGCCAGCAGCTTGACTAGCGCCCCTCCCTACGAGCAGTACTTC.

The CDR3 reads CSVEFTDTQYF. Written as DNA, the CDR3 is TGCAGCGTTGAATTCACAGATACGCAGTATTTT. The genes are TRBV29-1 and TRBJ2-3, with unresolved D. The germline gives CDR1 SQVTM, CDR2 ANQGSEA. Deletions cut 2 bases from V and 2 bases from J, with 2 bases between. The CDR3 is 11 amino acids.

This clonotype was seen at least ten times. The rearrangement joins TRBV6-2 or TRBV6-3 to TRBJ2-2; 9 bases map to TRBD2. V shed 10 bases, J shed 3 bases, and the junction held 6 bases outside the gene matches. Per germline, CDR1 MNHEY and CDR2 SVGEGT. The CDR3 runs 14 residues. The CDR3 sequence: CATSAGGDTGELFF. CDR3 bases: TGTGCCACCTCCGCGGGAGGGGACACCGGGGAGCTGTTTTTT.

This clonotype was counted many times. CDR3 residues: CSVARDRGSYGYTF. The CDR3 DNA sequence: TGCAGCGTTGCCCGGGACAGGGGGTCCTATGGCTACACCTTC. J is TRBJ1-2 and V is TRBV29-1; 11 bases align to TRBD1. V dropped 4 bases and J dropped 4; count of bases not matched to a gene: 5. CDR3 length equals 14 residues. CDR1 SQVTM and CDR2 ANQGSEA come from the germline V gene.

This clonotype was detected many times. The rearrangement links TRBV5-1 to TRBJ1-1; 8 bases match TRBD1. Germline V gene sequence: CDR1 SGHRS, CDR2 YFSETQ. With V trimmed by 4 bases and J by 2 bases, 7 bases remained unmatched. The CDR3 length is 15 residues. The CDR3 loop reads CASSLTGARNTEAFF. For the CDR3, the DNA is TGCGCCAGCAGCCTGACAGGGGCCCGAAACACTGAAGCTTTCTTT. The entire variable domain, with the rest obtained from reference TRBV5-1 and TRBJ1-1, is as follows: KAGVTQTPRYLIKTRGQQVTLSCSPISGHRSVSWYQQTPGQGLQFLFEYFSETQRNKGNFPGRFSGRQFSNSRSEMNVSTLELGDSALYLCASSLTGARNTEAFFGQGTRLTVV.

The chain links TRBV28 to TRBJ2-7; possible D gene TRBD1, 8 bases. CDR1 MDHEN and CDR2 SYDVKM come from the germline V gene. V lost 6 bases and J 0 bases, leaving 15 bases between the germline ends. CDR3 length equals 15 residues. Here the CDR3 reads CASSTTGGDSYEQYF. CDR3 bases: TGTGCCAGCAGCACCACAGGGGGGGACTCCTACGAGCAGTACTTC.

This clonotype has a count of ten or more. This sequence joins TRBV2 and TRBJ2-7, with D perhaps TRBD1 (6 bases). Trimming stripped 6 bases from V and 0 bases from J, with 9 bases between. Germline V gene lookup returns CDR1 SNHLY and CDR2 FYNNEI. There are 13 residues in the CDR3. The CDR3 region is CASRDRSSYEQYF. CDR3 nucleotides: TGTGCCAGCAGAGACAGGAGCTCCTACGAGCAGTACTTC.

This clonotype was detected ten times or more. This chain connects TRBV19 to TRBJ1-5; maybe TRBD1 (5 bases). CDR1 and CDR2 from the germline V gene are LNHDA and SQIVND (reference sequence). The CDR3 consists of 14 residues. Trimming removed 4 bases at V and 7 bases at J, with 14 bases between. This CDR3 reads CASSRQGGGQPQHF. DNA of the CDR3: TGTGCCAGTAGTAGACAAGGTGGGGGGCAGCCCCAGCATTTT.

The chain links TRBV12-3 or TRBV12-4 to TRBJ2-7, with 7 bases aligning to TRBD2. Losses at the gene ends were 6 bases for V and 4 bases for J; bases not matched to a gene: 12. This CDR3 spans 15 amino acids. The CDR3 coding sequence is TGTGCCAGCAGCTCGGGGGGATTTTTTTCTTACGAGCAGTACTTC. It codes for CASSSGGFFSYEQYF.

This sequence joins TRBV7-2 and TRBJ1-1; D gene unclear. The germline V and J ends were trimmed by 4 bases and 1 base, with 10 bases remaining between them. This CDR3 spans 14 amino acids. Per germline, CDR1 SGHTA and CDR2 FQGNSA. The CDR3 DNA reads TGTGCCAGCAGCTCATGGACGGGGAACACTGAAGCTTTCTTT. This codes for CASSSWTGNTEAFF.